Listed here are 10 T cell receptor beta chains from one sample, sequenced in a study of beta chain features in type 1 diabetes. Reverse transcription of all isolated RNA meant that expressed TCRB transcripts were sequenced. The method was immunoSEQ multiplex PCR; TCRdb's version includes in-frame clones alone and lacks a portion of them. The repertoire has 400,000 to 550,000 clones, approximately 10% of them found once; the top ten carry 0.035% to 0.05%. The specimen sequenced was naive CD4+ T cells from blood. Receptor source: a woman younger than 30 in good health.

The CDR3 coding sequence is TGTGCCAGCAAACGGCGGGGCTCTGGGGCCAACGTCCTGACTTTC. This sequence encodes CASKRRGSGANVLTF. The chain links TRBV13 to TRBJ2-6; TRBD2 might be the D (6 bases). V gave up 7 bases and J gave up 0 bases, with 10 bases separating them. The germline V gene has CDR1 PRHDT and CDR2 FYEKMQ (reference sequence). CDR3 length: 15 residues.

This clone was seen a few times. Its ends do not fully match the called genes, so a read error is possible. The chain employs TRBV2 and TRBJ2-7, with D hard to call. The CDR3 sequence is 10 residues long. Germline lookup yields CDR1 SNHLY and CDR2 FYNNEI. In nucleotides, the CDR3 is TGTGCCAGCAGTGGTAGGACGGCCGCCTTC. Translating it yields CASSGRTAAF.

CDR3 sequence reads: CASLRGRNEKLFF. The DNA for the CDR3 is TGTGCCAGCCTCAGGGGGAGAAATGAAAAACTGTTTTTT. The chain joins TRBV6-6 to TRBJ1-4, with 7 positions matching TRBD1. The CDR3 runs 13 residues. The V gene's germline CDR1 is MNHNY and CDR2 SVGAGI (reference sequence). Germline trimming cut 8 bases from V and 5 bases from J; bases unmatched to any gene: 5.

This clone was counted between two and nine times. V and J are TRBV11-3 and TRBJ2-5; D is unclear. From germline, CDR1 is SGHNT and CDR2 YENEEA. This CDR3 has 12 amino acids. V dropped 0 bases and J dropped 4 bases, with 3 bases sitting between them. CDR3 DNA sequence: TGTGCCAGCAGCTTAGAGGGAGAGACCCAGTACTTC. Amino acids: CASSLEGETQYF.

The rearrangement links TRBV7-3 to TRBJ1-2; 9 bases are shared with TRBD1. CDR1 and CDR2 (germline): SGHTA, FQGTGA. The J segment lost 5 bases and the V segment lost 2 bases, leaving 0 bases of the junction unmatched. The CDR3 extends over 13 amino acids. CDR3 protein: CASSLGTGYGYTF. In DNA form, the CDR3 reads TGTGCCAGCAGCTTAGGGACAGGGTATGGCTACACCTTC. Complete variable domain (other parts from reference TRBV7-3 and TRBJ1-2): GAGVSQTPSNKVTEKGKYVELRCDPISGHTALYWYRQSLGQGPEFLIYFQGTGAADDSGLPNDRFFAVRPEGSVSTLKIQRTERGDSAVYLCASSLGTGYGYTFGSGTRLTVV.

This chain links TRBV30 with TRBJ2-5; D is uncertain. Germline CDR1 and CDR2: GTSNPN and SVGIG (reference sequence). The V gene lost 3 bases and the J gene lost 4 bases, with 3 bases spanning the gap. The CDR3 runs 10 residues. CDR3 DNA sequence: TGTGCCTGGAGCATAGAGACCCAGTACTTC. It translates to CAWSIETQYF.

This chain connects TRBV4-3 to TRBJ1-2, with a tentative D call TRBD1 (6 bases). Looked up from germline, CDR1 is LGHNA and CDR2 is YSLEER. Trimming cost V 1 base and J 4 bases, with 13 bases left between them. CDR3 length equals 15 residues. This chain's CDR3 is CASSQGDRPVYGYTF. The CDR3 DNA sequence: TGCGCCAGCAGCCAAGGTGACAGGCCAGTCTATGGCTACACCTTC.

This clone occurred a few times. The chain carries TRBV7-3 and TRBJ2-2, with D hard to call. V dropped 0 bases and J dropped 0 bases, with 8 bases sitting between them. The CDR3 contains 16 residues. Germline V CDR1 and CDR2: SGHTA, FQGTGA. The CDR3 spells CASSLTPGANTGELFF. CDR3 DNA: TGTGCCAGCAGCTTAACTCCGGGCGCGAACACCGGGGAGCTGTTTTTT.

This clone was observed a few times. Different DNA sequences within this sample yield the same CDR3. The chain carries TRBV5-1 and TRBJ2-1; tentative D call: TRBD2 (5 bases). Germline V gene data show CDR1 as SGHRS and CDR2 as YFSETQ. The ends were cut back, 4 bases at V and 1 base at J, with 6 bases in the middle. CDR3 length equals 13 residues. CDR3 sequence: CASSRDSYNEQFF. CDR3 nucleotide sequence: TGCGCCAGCAGCCGGGATTCCTACAATGAGCAGTTCTTC. The variable domain in full, with the rest retrieved from reference TRBV5-1 and TRBJ2-1, is KAGVTQTPRYLIKTRGQQVTLSCSPISGHRSVSWYQQTPGQGLQFLFEYFSETQRNKGNFPGRFSGRQFSNSRSEMNVSTLELGDSALYLCASSRDSYNEQFFGPGTRLTVL.

This clone was observed a few times. The gene calls are TRBV14 and TRBJ2-3, with D perhaps TRBD2 (6 bases). The CDR3 totals 16 residues. Per the germline V gene, CDR1 is SGHDN and CDR2 is FVKESK. Trimming stripped 4 bases from V and 2 bases from J, with 16 bases between. As DNA, the CDR3 is TGTGCCAGCAGCCGGGCCTGGCGGGGATTCACAGATACGCAGTATTTT. It specifies CASSRAWRGFTDTQYF. Using reference TRBV14 and TRBJ2-3 for the parts outside the CDR3, the full variable domain is EAGVTQFPSHSVIEKGQTVTLRCDPISGHDNLYWYRRVMGKEIKFLLHFVKESKQDESGMPNNRFLAERTGGTYSTLKVQPAELEDSGVYFCASSRAWRGFTDTQYFGPGTRLTVL.